Following are 22 T cell receptor beta chains from one sample sequenced in a study of CD8 T cells in Susac syndrome. With random hexamers, roughly 0.45 to 1 ug RNA was reverse transcribed. MiXCR, applied by TCRdb to the immunoSEQ multiplex PCR reads, yields one record per CDR3 protein. This sample carries about 70,000 distinct CDR3 sequences, 95% to 96% of them seen once, and the ten largest clones take more than 0.09%. Sequencing input: CD4+ T cells from PBMCs. The receptor set was obtained from a human donor with multiple sclerosis.

The chain combines TRBV29-1 with TRBJ1-1; D is ambiguous. CDR3 size: 13 residues. CDR1 and CDR2 (germline): SQVTM, ANQGSEA. The V end lost 6 bases, the J end lost 0 bases, and 11 bases lay between the germline ends. CDR3 protein: CSVSELMNTEAFF. In nucleotides, the CDR3 is TGCAGCGTATCAGAACTCATGAACACTGAAGCTTTCTTT.

This rearrangement joins TRBV7-2 to TRBJ2-3; 10 positions agree with TRBD2. This CDR3 region has 16 residues. With 4 bases clipped from V and 4 bases from J, the junction kept 8 bases outside the gene matches. Germline-derived CDR1 and CDR2 are SGHTA and FQGNSA. CDR3 loop: CASSSQRGGGADTQYF. CDR3 DNA sequence: TGTGCCAGCAGCTCACAGCGGGGGGGCGGCGCAGATACGCAGTATTTT. Complete variable domain (other parts from reference TRBV7-2 and TRBJ2-3): GAGVSQSPSNKVTEKGKDVELRCDPISGHTALYWYRQSLGQGLEFLIYFQGNSAPDKSGLPSDRFSAERTGGSVSTLTIQRTQQEDSAVYLCASSSQRGGGADTQYFGPGTRLTVL.

In the case of this clonotype: The junction and the germline gene differ at one end; a read error may be behind it. This sequence joins TRBV7-2 and TRBJ1-3; 9 positions agree with TRBD1. Per germline, CDR1 SGHTA and CDR2 FQGNSA. CDR3 length: 16 amino acids. The CDR3 region has the DNA TGTGCCAGCAGCCTGACAGGGGGTAACTCTGAAAACACCATATATTTT. This encodes CASSLTGGNSENTIYF.

This chain uses TRBV7-8 with TRBJ2-3, with D possibly being TRBD2 (6 bases). V dropped 6 bases and J dropped 6 bases, with 16 bases sitting between them. The CDR3 has 14 residues. CDR1 and CDR2 from the germline V gene are SGHVS and FQNEAQ. The CDR3 coding sequence is TGTGCCAGCAGTTCCGGGACTCTCAGGGATACGCAGTATTTT. Its protein is CASSSGTLRDTQYF.

This clonotype is a singleton in its sample. This chain connects TRBV28 to TRBJ2-7, with 9 bases aligning to TRBD1. CDR3 size: 15 residues. With V trimmed by 6 bases and J by 5 bases, 11 bases remained unmatched. Germline CDR1 reads MDHEN; CDR2 reads SYDVKM. CDR3 amino acids: CASRPYGTGTHEQYF. CDR3 nucleotide sequence: TGTGCCAGCAGACCCTACGGGACAGGGACCCACGAGCAGTACTTC.

This clonotype was seen a single time. The rearrangement links TRBV7-3 to TRBJ2-3, with 9 bases identical to TRBD2. Trimming at V came to 5 bases and at J to 0 bases, leaving 3 bases not matched to a gene. CDR1 is SGHTA, CDR2 FQGTGA, per germline. CDR3 length: 15 amino acids. CDR3 DNA: TGTGCCAGCAGCCTAGCGGGGCGTAGCACAGATACGCAGTATTTT. Amino acid sequence: CASSLAGRSTDTQYF.

V is TRBV29-1 and J is TRBJ2-5, with D unresolved. The CDR3 covers 13 residues. Germline-derived CDR1 and CDR2 are SQVTM and ANQGSEA. Trimming pared 4 bases from V and 2 bases from J, leaving 11 bases between. The CDR3 loop reads CSVGAVSQETQYF. CDR3 coding DNA: TGCAGCGTTGGGGCCGTATCGCAAGAGACCCAGTACTTC.

V is TRBV7-9 and J is TRBJ1-4; tentatively, D is TRBD1 (5 bases). The CDR3 contains 15 residues. Germline values: CDR1 SEHNR, CDR2 FQNEAQ (reference sequence). V was clipped by 5 bases and J by 8 bases, with 18 bases between them. CDR3 amino acids: CASSHPGTEGEKLFF. CDR3 DNA: TGTGCCAGCAGCCACCCCGGGACGGAGGGGGAAAAACTGTTTTTT.

CDR3 sequence reads: CASSPRITTGANVLTF. The DNA for the CDR3 is TGCGCCAGCAGCCCCCGAATCACAACGGGGGCCAACGTCCTGACTTTC. The chain links TRBV5-1 to TRBJ2-6; D call uncertain. This CDR3 has 16 amino acids. The germline CDR1 and CDR2 sequences are SGHRS and YFSETQ. Between the trimmed V and J ends, which lost 4 bases and 4 bases, there was a span of 15 bases.

This clonotype was observed a single time. The DNA of the CDR3 is TGTGCCAGCAGCCAAGAATCTGACCCCGCGACAGATACGCAGTATTTT. It translates to CASSQESDPATDTQYF. V is TRBV3-1 and J is TRBJ2-3; the D is unclear. The CDR3 spans 16 residues. CDR1 is LGHDT, CDR2 YNNKEL, per germline (reference sequence). The ends were cut back, 0 bases at V and 3 bases at J, with 13 bases in the middle.

This chain joins TRBV10-3 and TRBJ1-3, with no clear D. CDR1 is ENHRY and CDR2 is SYGVKD in the germline V gene. The CDR3 extends over 14 amino acids. The V end lost 2 bases, the J end lost 0 bases, and 5 bases lay between the germline ends. DNA of the CDR3: TGTGCCATCAGTGAGGCGAGCTCTGGAAACACCATATATTTT. This gives the protein CAISEASSGNTIYF.

J is TRBJ1-1 and V is TRBV30, with D hard to call. This CDR3 is built from 14 residues. Per the germline V gene, CDR1 is GTSNPN and CDR2 is SVGIG (reference sequence). V was trimmed by 0 bases and J by 1 base, leaving 9 bases between them. As DNA, the CDR3 is TGTGCCTGGAGTGTAAGCAGAAGGAACACTGAAGCTTTCTTT. Translation: CAWSVSRRNTEAFF.

CDR3 amino acids: CSARTGGVYGYTF. For the CDR3, the DNA is TGCAGTGCCCGGACAGGGGGCGTCTATGGCTACACCTTC. The chain is built from TRBV20-1 and TRBJ1-2; TRBD1 matches 11 bases. Germline CDR1 DFQATT, CDR2 SNEGSKA (reference sequence). The J segment lost 4 bases and the V segment lost 6 bases, leaving 4 bases of the junction unmatched. This CDR3 is built from 13 residues.

This chain's CDR3 is CAWTLGGQGGYTF. The CDR3 nucleotides are TGTGCCTGGACCCTGGGGGGACAGGGGGGCTACACCTTC. V gene TRBV30 combines with J gene TRBJ1-2; 10 bases are shared with TRBD1. Germline V gene sequence: CDR1 GTSNPN, CDR2 SVGIG (reference sequence). This CDR3 is 13 amino acids long. Trimming at V came to 4 bases and at J to 8 bases, leaving 7 bases not matched to a gene.

V and J are TRBV12-3 or TRBV12-4 and TRBJ1-5, with TRBD1 identical over 10 bases. The CDR3 loop spans 12 amino acids. With 6 bases clipped from V and 10 bases from J, the junction kept 3 bases outside the gene matches. The CDR3 bases are TGTGCCAGCAGCCGGGACAGGGGACCCCAGCATTTT. Amino acids: CASSRDRGPQHF.

The chain couples TRBV7-9 to TRBJ2-3; TRBD2 matches at 10 bases. Germline-derived CDR1 and CDR2 are SEHNR and FQNEAQ (reference sequence). The CDR3 is 15 amino acids. After removal of 2 bases from V and 6 bases from J, the junction contained 5 bases not matched to a gene. The CDR3 nucleotides are TGTGCCAGCAGCTTAAACAGCGGGGGGGCGGATACGCAGTATTTT. Protein product: CASSLNSGGADTQYF.

The V gene is TRBV5-6, the J gene TRBJ1-5; D is unclear. V was pared by 1 base and J by 2 bases, with 7 bases between. The CDR3 totals 14 residues. The germline gives CDR1 SGHDT, CDR2 YYEEEE. CDR3: CASSLNWGNQPQHF. The CDR3 DNA sequence: TGTGCCAGCAGCTTGAATTGGGGCAATCAGCCCCAGCATTTT.

The chain combines TRBV5-1 with TRBJ2-1; TRBD2 agrees at 12 bases. The CDR3 spans 21 residues. V lost 4 bases, J lost 1 base, and 18 bases stayed unmatched. Germline V gene sequence: CDR1 SGHRS, CDR2 YFSETQ. CDR3 residues: CASSPAGWTSGALRSYNEQFF. The CDR3 DNA sequence: TGCGCCAGCAGCCCGGCGGGATGGACTAGCGGGGCCCTTCGGTCCTACAATGAGCAGTTCTTC.

The CDR3 bases are TGCGCCAGCAGCTTTGACAGGGAAGGGACCGAAGCTTTCTTT. It translates to CASSFDREGTEAFF. This sequence joins TRBV5-1 and TRBJ1-1; the match to TRBD1 covers 7 bases. Germline lookup yields CDR1 SGHRS and CDR2 YFSETQ. There are 14 residues in the CDR3. V gave up 2 bases and J gave up 8 bases; unmatched junction bases: 9. The full variable domain, rest sourced from reference TRBV5-1 and TRBJ1-1, is KAGVTQTPRYLIKTRGQQVTLSCSPISGHRSVSWYQQTPGQGLQFLFEYFSETQRNKGNFPGRFSGRQFSNSRSEMNVSTLELGDSALYLCASSFDREGTEAFFGQGTRLTVV.

The genes are TRBV5-4 and TRBJ2-6; D unresolved. V was pared by 2 bases and J by 2 bases, with 8 bases between. Germline values: CDR1 SGHNT, CDR2 YYREEE (reference sequence). The CDR3 extends over 15 amino acids. This CDR3 reads CASSLTGPGANVLTF. The CDR3 DNA sequence: TGTGCCAGCAGCTTAACGGGCCCTGGGGCCAACGTCCTGACTTTC. Filled out from reference TRBV5-4 and TRBJ2-6, the complete variable domain reads ETGVTQSPTHLIKTRGQQVTLRCSSQSGHNTVSWYQQALGQGPQFIFQYYREEENGRGNFPPRFSGLQFPNYSSELNVNALELDDSALYLCASSLTGPGANVLTFGAGSRLTVL.

This chain connects TRBV20-1 to TRBJ2-3; D gene uncertain. With 6 bases removed from V and 3 bases from J, the gap between germline ends came to 13 bases. The germline V gene encodes CDR1 DFQATT and CDR2 SNEGSKA (reference sequence). The length of the CDR3 is 13 residues. This chain's CDR3 is CSAGQGYTDTQYF. DNA of the CDR3: TGCAGTGCCGGGCAAGGGTATACAGATACGCAGTATTTT.

The chain carries TRBV12-3 or TRBV12-4 and TRBJ1-5; D may be TRBD1 (6 bases). The CDR3 consists of 13 residues. Trimming took off 1 base at V and 7 bases at J, with 8 bases between the two ends. CDR3 sequence (DNA): TGTGCCAGCAGTTTAGGGGGGCCGCAGCCCCAGCATTTT. It yields the protein CASSLGGPQPQHF.